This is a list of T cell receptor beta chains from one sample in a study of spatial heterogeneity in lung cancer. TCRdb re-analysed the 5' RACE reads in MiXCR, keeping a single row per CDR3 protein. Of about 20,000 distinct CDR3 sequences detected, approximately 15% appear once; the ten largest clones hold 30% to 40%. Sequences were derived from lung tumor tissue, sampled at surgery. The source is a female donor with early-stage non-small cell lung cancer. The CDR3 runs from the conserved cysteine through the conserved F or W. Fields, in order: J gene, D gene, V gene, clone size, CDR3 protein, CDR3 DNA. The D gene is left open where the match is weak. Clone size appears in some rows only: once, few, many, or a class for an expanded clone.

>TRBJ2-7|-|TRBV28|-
CASSPSPPYEQYF
TGTGCCAGCAGTCCATCCCCACCTTACGAGCAGTACTTC
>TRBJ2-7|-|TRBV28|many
CASSLSLLGSYEQYF
TGTGCCAGCAGTCTCTCATTACTAGGGAGCTACGAGCAGTACTTC
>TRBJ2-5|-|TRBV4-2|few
CASSRQQSTQETQYF
TGTGCCAGCAGCCGCCAACAGTCCACCCAAGAGACCCAGTACTTC
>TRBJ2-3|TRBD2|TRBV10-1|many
CASSEGLAVTDTQYF
TGCGCCAGCAGTGAGGGACTAGCGGTCACAGATACGCAGTATTTT
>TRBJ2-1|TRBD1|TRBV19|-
CATRGGLGNEQFF
TGTGCCACCCGAGGGGGCCTTGGGAATGAGCAGTTCTTC
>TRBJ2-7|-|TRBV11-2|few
CASSPGSSYEQYF
TGTGCCAGCAGCCCCGGCAGCTCCTACGAGCAGTACTTC
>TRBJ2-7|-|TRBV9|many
CASSPGGYEQYF
TGTGCCAGCAGCCCCGGGGGTTACGAGCAGTACTTC
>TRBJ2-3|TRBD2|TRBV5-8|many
CASSLRLAGYTQYF
TGTGCCAGCAGCTTAAGACTAGCGGGTTATACGCAGTATTTT
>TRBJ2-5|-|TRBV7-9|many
CASSSKKPTQETQYF
TGTGCCAGCAGCTCTAAAAAACCTACACAAGAGACCCAGTACTTC
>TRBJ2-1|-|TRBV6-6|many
CASSGPGAGFF
TGTGCCAGCAGTGGCCCGGGGGCGGGGTTCTTC
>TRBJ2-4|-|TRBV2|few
CASSFWDAKNIQYF
TGTGCCAGCAGTTTTTGGGACGCCAAAAACATTCAGTACTTC
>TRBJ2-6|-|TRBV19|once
CASSPSGSGANVLTF
TGTGCCAGTAGCCCCTCGGGATCTGGGGCCAACGTCCTGACTTTC
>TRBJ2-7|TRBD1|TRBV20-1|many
CSAKQGPYEQYF
TGCAGTGCTAAACAGGGGCCCTACGAGCAGTACTTC
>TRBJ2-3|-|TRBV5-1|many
CASSHADGDTQYF
TGCGCCAGCAGCCACGCAGATGGGGATACGCAGTATTTT
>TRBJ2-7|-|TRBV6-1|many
CASTDPGAHQYF
TGTGCCAGCACCGATCCGGGGGCCCATCAGTACTTC
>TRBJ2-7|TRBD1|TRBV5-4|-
CASSDRQGIKQYF
TGTGCCAGCAGCGATAGACAGGGTATCAAGCAGTACTTC
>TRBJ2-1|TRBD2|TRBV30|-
CAWSALSGIYNEQFF
TGTGCCTGGAGTGCACTTAGCGGGATTTACAATGAGCAGTTCTTC
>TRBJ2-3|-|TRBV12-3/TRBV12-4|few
CASSSQGGSTDTQYF
TGTGCCAGCAGTTCTCAGGGTGGGAGCACAGATACGCAGTATTTT
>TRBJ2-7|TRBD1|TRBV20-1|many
CSARGSGQANSYEQYF
TGCAGTGCCAGGGGGTCCGGGCAGGCAAATTCCTACGAGCAGTACTTC
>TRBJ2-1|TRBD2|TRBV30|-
CAWSGGGSPYNEQFF
TGTGCCTGGAGCGGGGGAGGGAGTCCCTACAATGAGCAGTTCTTC
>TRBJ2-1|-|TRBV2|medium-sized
CASCGWEWDEQFF
TGTGCCAGCTGCGGGTGGGAATGGGATGAGCAGTTCTTC
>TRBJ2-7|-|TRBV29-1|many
CSVLTGGYEQYF
TGCAGCGTCCTGACAGGAGGCTACGAGCAGTACTTC
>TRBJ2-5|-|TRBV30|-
CAWSVVKETQYF
TGTGCCTGGAGTGTGGTAAAAGAGACCCAGTACTTC
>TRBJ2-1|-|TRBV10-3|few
CAIGFNEQFF
TGTGCCATCGGGTTCAATGAGCAGTTCTTC
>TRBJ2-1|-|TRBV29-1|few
CSVETLRDWTNEQFF
TGCAGCGTTGAAACCCTCCGGGACTGGACCAATGAGCAGTTCTTC
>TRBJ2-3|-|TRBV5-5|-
CASRSSTDTQYF
TGTGCCAGCAGAAGTAGCACAGATACGCAGTATTTT
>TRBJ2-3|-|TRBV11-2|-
CASSLGLHTDTQYF
TGTGCCAGCAGCCTGGGACTGCACACAGATACGCAGTATTTT
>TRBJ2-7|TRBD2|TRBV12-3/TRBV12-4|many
CASSLTRLAGDEQYF
TGTGCCAGCAGTTTAACGCGACTAGCGGGAGACGAGCAGTACTTC
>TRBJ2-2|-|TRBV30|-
CAWSITGELFF
TGTGCCTGGAGTATCACCGGGGAGCTGTTTTTT
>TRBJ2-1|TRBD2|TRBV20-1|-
CSAPIAGGQVNEQFF
TGCAGTGCACCCATAGCGGGAGGCCAGGTAAATGAGCAGTTCTTC
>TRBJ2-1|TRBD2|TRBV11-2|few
CASSLGSGRAFSEQFF
TGTGCCAGCAGCTTAGGAAGCGGGAGGGCCTTTAGTGAGCAGTTCTTC
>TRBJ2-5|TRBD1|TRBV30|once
CAWREGQGAVSIKETQYF
TGTGCCTGGAGGGAGGGACAGGGGGCAGTGAGTATTAAAGAGACCCAGTACTTC
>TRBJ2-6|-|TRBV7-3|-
CASSLTGEIAGANVLTF
TGTGCCAGCAGCTTAACAGGGGAGATCGCCGGGGCCAACGTCCTGACTTTC
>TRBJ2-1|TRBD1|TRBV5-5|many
CASSFGQGALEEQFF
TGTGCCAGCAGCTTTGGACAGGGGGCCTTAGAAGAGCAGTTCTTC
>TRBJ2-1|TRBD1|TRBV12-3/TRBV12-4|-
CASSLEGGGEQFF
TGTGCCAGCAGTTTAGAAGGGGGCGGTGAGCAGTTCTTC
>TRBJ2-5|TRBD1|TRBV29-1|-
CSVEGQGVGETQYF
TGCAGCGTTGAAGGACAGGGAGTAGGGGAGACCCAGTACTTC
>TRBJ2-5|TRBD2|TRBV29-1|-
CSVEGGGETQYF
TGCAGCGTTGAAGGCGGGGGAGAGACCCAGTACTTC
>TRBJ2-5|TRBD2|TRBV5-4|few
CASSLTAGRTETQYF
TGTGCCAGCAGCTTGACAGCGGGACGGACAGAGACCCAGTACTTC
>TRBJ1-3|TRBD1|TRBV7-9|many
CASSDDRVGNTIYF
TGTGCCAGCAGCGACGACAGGGTTGGAAACACCATATATTTT
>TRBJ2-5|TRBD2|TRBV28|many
CASSPPGTRQETQYF
TGTGCCAGCAGCCCCCCCGGGACTAGGCAAGAGACCCAGTACTTC
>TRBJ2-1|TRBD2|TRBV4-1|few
CASSQDGRGLAGGNEQFF
TGCGCCAGCAGCCAAGATGGCAGGGGACTAGCGGGAGGTAATGAGCAGTTCTTC
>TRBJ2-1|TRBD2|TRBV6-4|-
CASSLLAGANEQFF
TGTGCCAGCAGCCTACTAGCGGGTGCCAATGAGCAGTTCTTC
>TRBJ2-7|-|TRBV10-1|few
CASSEYRDYEQYF
TGCGCCAGCAGTGAATACAGGGACTACGAGCAGTACTTC
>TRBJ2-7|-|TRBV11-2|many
CASSRAGKGYEQYF
TGTGCCAGCAGCCGAGCGGGCAAGGGATACGAGCAGTACTTC
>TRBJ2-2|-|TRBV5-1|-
CASSLVVSIAGELFF
TGCGCCAGCAGCTTGGTAGTGTCGATCGCCGGGGAGCTGTTTTTT
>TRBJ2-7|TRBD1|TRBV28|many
CASSFLGQGTAYEQYF
TGTGCCAGCAGTTTTTTAGGACAGGGGACGGCCTACGAGCAGTACTTC
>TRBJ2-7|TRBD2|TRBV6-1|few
CASSEGLAGPYEQYF
TGTGCCAGCAGTGAAGGTCTAGCGGGACCCTACGAGCAGTACTTC
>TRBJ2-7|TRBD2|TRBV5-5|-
CASSLGASGRRAYEQYF
TGTGCCAGCAGCTTGGGGGCTAGCGGGAGAAGGGCCTACGAGCAGTACTTC
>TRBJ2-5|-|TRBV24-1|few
CATSDLPGAGTAGETQYF
TGTGCCACCAGTGATTTGCCTGGGGCGGGGACGGCGGGAGAGACCCAGTACTTC
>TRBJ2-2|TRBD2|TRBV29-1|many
CSVVSGRTGELFF
TGCAGCGTTGTTAGCGGGAGAACCGGGGAGCTGTTTTTT
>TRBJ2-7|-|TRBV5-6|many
CASSLRTSSYEQYF
TGTGCCAGCAGCTTAAGAACCAGCTCCTACGAGCAGTACTTC
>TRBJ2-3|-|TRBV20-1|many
CSARRTDLSTDTQYF
TGCAGTGCTAGAAGGACGGATCTTAGCACAGATACGCAGTATTTT
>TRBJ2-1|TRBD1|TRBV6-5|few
CASSGRQGGHYNEQFF
TGTGCCAGCAGTGGCCGACAGGGTGGTCACTACAATGAGCAGTTCTTC
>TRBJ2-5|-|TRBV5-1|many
CASSLDRSSDPQYF
TGCGCCAGCAGCTTGGATCGGTCTAGTGACCCCCAGTACTTC
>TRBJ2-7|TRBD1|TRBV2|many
CASSVNRGLYEQYF
TGTGCCAGCAGCGTAAACAGGGGGCTCTACGAGCAGTACTTC
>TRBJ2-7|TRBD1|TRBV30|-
CAWADRAYEQYF
TGTGCCTGGGCGGACAGGGCATACGAGCAGTACTTC
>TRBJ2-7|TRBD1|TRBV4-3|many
CASSQGGDRVHEQYF
TGCGCCAGCAGCCAAGGAGGTGACAGGGTCCACGAGCAGTACTTC
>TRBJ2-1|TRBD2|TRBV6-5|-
CATRPGLANNEQFF
TGTGCCACCCGGCCGGGACTAGCGAACAATGAGCAGTTCTTC